The clone carrying this T cell receptor (beta chain) was seen only a few times. Its antigen is not known. Germline lookup yields CDR1 MDHEN and CDR2 SYDVKM. The CDR3 sequence is 16 residues long. Trimming took 8 bases from V and 4 from J; bases not matched to a gene: 12. This sample is drawn from a study of human T cells and chemical hapten exposure. Study-wide background: On about 2 cm by about 2 cm of upper inner arm skin, sensitization was performed with 2% DPC. Study-wide points: Having alopecia, the donors may differ immunologically from healthy people. No change in TCRs above 1 in 1000 frequency was produced by DPC sensitization.

TCRdb re-called the RACE reads with MiXCR, one entry per CDR3 protein. The sample holds under 400,000 distinct CDR3 sequences, around 5.5% seen once. Time point given: pre-sensitization, week 0. The treatment denotes: therapeutic diphenylcyclopropenone sensitization with weekly scalp DPC. The chain recombines TRBV28 with TRBJ2-3, with 10 bases lining up with TRBD1. The TCR sequence derives from a woman aged 45-60 years with alopecia areata. Some clones in this sample may be carry-over from other donors' samples. The input for sequencing was whole blood, taken in connection with sensitization to the hapten diphenylcyclopropenone (DPC). This CDR3 reads CASGATGTGDADTQYF. Here the CDR3 DNA reads TGTGCCAGCGGAGCTACCGGGACAGGGGACGCAGATACGCAGTATTTT.